Listed below are T cell receptor beta chains from one sample, sequenced in a study of T-cell reconstitution after alpha-beta-depleted transplantation in children. TCRdb re-called the PCR reads through MiXCR, storing one row per CDR3 protein. This sample has about 400,000 distinct CDR3 sequences, with approximately 12% found just once. The material sequenced was PBMCs, taken from the stem cell graft. These receptors came from a human donor who donated a stem cell graft to a child with Fanconi anemia. CDR3s include the opening cysteine and the closing phenylalanine or tryptophan. The D gene is left open where the match is weak. For some rows the clone size is stated as once, few or many, or as a class when expanded; others skip it.

-,TRBV29-1,TRBJ2-3,many,CSVETGTDTQYF,TGCAGCGTTGAGACTGGCACAGATACGCAGTATTTT
-,TRBV7-2,TRBJ2-1,many,CASSFSQFF,TGTGCCAGCAGCTTTTCGCAGTTCTTC
-,TRBV15,TRBJ1-4,few,CATSPSGATNEKLFF,TGTGCCACCAGCCCGTCGGGGGCAACTAATGAAAAACTGTTTTTT
-,TRBV20-1,TRBJ1-6,-,CSARDFGAGDSPLHF,TGCAGTGCTAGAGATTTTGGGGCTGGGGATTCACCCCTCCACTTT
-,TRBV30,TRBJ1-2,-,CAWSVKTGGRYGYTF,TGTGCCTGGAGTGTAAAGACAGGCGGAAGATATGGCTACACCTTC
TRBD2,TRBV7-2,TRBJ2-5,-,CASSLQRGALETQYF,TGTGCCAGCAGTCTTCAGCGGGGGGCCTTAGAGACCCAGTACTTC
-,TRBV29-1,TRBJ2-3,few,CSASKGVTDTQYF,TGCAGCGCCTCGAAGGGGGTCACAGATACGCAGTATTTT
TRBD1,TRBV3-1,TRBJ2-1,few,CASSQTWTGSEQFF,TGTGCCAGCAGCCAAACTTGGACAGGGAGTGAGCAGTTCTTC
TRBD1,TRBV4-2,TRBJ2-1,-,CAMGLARQGYYNEQFF,TGTGCCATGGGCCTCGCTAGACAGGGTTATTACAATGAGCAGTTCTTC
-,TRBV27,TRBJ2-3,many,CASSFDPGADTQYF,TGTGCCAGCAGTTTTGATCCGGGTGCAGATACGCAGTATTTT
-,TRBV4-3,TRBJ1-4,few,CASSQAAPTNEKLFF,TGCGCCAGCAGCCAAGCAGCGCCAACTAATGAAAAACTGTTTTTT
TRBD2,TRBV20-1,TRBJ2-1,-,CSAQKTSGGSYNEQFF,TGCAGTGCCCAGAAGACTAGCGGGGGCTCCTACAATGAGCAGTTCTTC
TRBD1,TRBV10-3,TRBJ2-1,-,CAISVRQGPNNEQFF,TGTGCCATCAGTGTGAGACAGGGGCCAAACAATGAGCAGTTCTTC
TRBD1,TRBV29-1,TRBJ2-1,many,CSVERQGVYFGQFF,TGCAGCGTTGAACGGCAGGGGGTATATTTTGGGCAGTTCTTC
TRBD2,TRBV11-2,TRBJ2-3,few,CASSYAGGFTDTQYF,TGTGCCAGCAGCTATGCGGGGGGTTTTACAGATACGCAGTATTTT
TRBD2,TRBV5-1,TRBJ2-1,few,CASSSTSGDYNEQFF,TGCGCCAGCAGCTCGACTAGCGGGGACTACAATGAGCAGTTCTTC
-,TRBV7-2,TRBJ2-5,few,CASSPQGGWETQYF,TGTGCCAGCTCTCCACAGGGAGGGTGGGAGACCCAGTACTTC
-,TRBV21-1,TRBJ1-5,-,CASSEAPNQPQHF,TGTGCCAGCAGTGAGGCCCCTAATCAGCCCCAGCATTTT
-,TRBV4-2,TRBJ1-1,many,CASGWGNTEAFF,TGTGCCAGCGGGTGGGGGAACACTGAAGCTTTCTTT
-,TRBV10-1,TRBJ2-5,few,CASSDGGGRETQYF,TGCGCCAGCAGTGATGGAGGGGGCAGGGAGACCCAGTACTTC
TRBD1,TRBV4-3,TRBJ1-2,few,CASSPDRGLGYTF,TGCGCCAGCAGCCCAGACAGGGGGCTTGGCTACACCTTC
TRBD1,TRBV24-1,TRBJ2-1,few,CATQTGANNEQFF,TGTGCCACGCAGACAGGGGCGAACAATGAGCAGTTCTTC
-,TRBV12-3/TRBV12-4,TRBJ1-1,few,CASSFTEGRTEAFF,TGTGCCAGCAGTTTTACGGAAGGTAGGACTGAAGCTTTCTTT